A selection of T cell receptor beta chains follows, all from one sample in a study of CD8 T cells in acute hepatitis C reinfection. The assay was immunoSEQ multiplex PCR, and TCRdb's table has in-frame clones only and misses some. This sample has about 38,000 clones; approximately 87% occur once, and the top ten carry 0.5%. Source material: naive CD8+ T cells from PBMCs. These receptors were collected from a young man with chronic hepatitis C. Each CDR3 is given with its conserved first and last residue. D genes are given only for firm matches. Part of the rows lack a size; the others show once, few, many or a class for expanded clones.

D gene	V gene	J gene	clone size	CDR3 protein	CDR3 DNA
.	TRBV30	TRBJ1-1	few	CAWSFLKQITHTEAFF	TGTGCCTGGAGTTTCTTAAAACAGATAACTCACACTGAAGCTTTCTTT
TRBD1	TRBV27	TRBJ1-5	.	CASSSLTGSFNQPQHF	TGTGCCAGCAGTTCCTTGACAGGGAGTTTCAATCAGCCCCAGCATTTT
.	TRBV5-4	TRBJ2-7	.	CASSLRAGYDEQYF	TGTGCCAGCAGCTTGAGGGCGGGATACGACGAGCAGTACTTC
TRBD2	TRBV11-1	TRBJ2-1	.	CASSLLAGESNEQFF	TGTGCCAGCAGCTTACTAGCGGGAGAGTCCAATGAGCAGTTCTTC
TRBD1	TRBV5-6	TRBJ1-1	once	CASSLTTGVGTEAFF	TGTGCCAGCAGCTTGACGACAGGGGTGGGCACTGAAGCTTTCTTT
.	TRBV4-1	TRBJ2-2	.	CASSQADQGRDTGELFF	TGCGCCAGCAGCCAAGCGGATCAGGGGCGGGACACCGGGGAGCTGTTTTTT
.	TRBV9	TRBJ1-2	.	CASSASPGRIYGYTF	TGTGCCAGCAGCGCTAGCCCCGGACGGATCTATGGCTACACCTTC
TRBD1	TRBV19	TRBJ2-7	.	CASTPGTGNEQYF	TGTGCCAGTACCCCCGGGACAGGGAACGAGCAGTACTTC
.	TRBV7-8	TRBJ2-7	.	CASSRTASREQYF	TGTGCCAGCAGCCGGACGGCTTCACGCGAGCAGTACTTC
.	TRBV7-9	TRBJ2-7	few	CASSLSGAEQYF	TGTGCCAGCAGCTTATCGGGGGCCGAGCAGTACTTC
.	TRBV4-3	TRBJ1-2	.	CASSQDPPLTSAINYGYTF	TGCGCCAGCAGCCAAGATCCCCCCCTAACTTCGGCTATCAACTATGGCTACACCTTC
TRBD1	TRBV19	TRBJ1-2	.	CASSTGTAPNYGYTF	TGTGCCAGTAGTACCGGGACAGCCCCTAACTATGGCTACACCTTC
.	TRBV4-1	TRBJ1-5	.	CASSQAGESNQPQHF	TGCGCCAGCAGCCAAGCCGGTGAGAGCAATCAGCCCCAGCATTTT
.	TRBV6-5	TRBJ2-7	once	CASSYSLSYEQYF	TGTGCCAGCAGTTACTCCCTGTCCTACGAGCAGTACTTT
TRBD1	TRBV27	TRBJ1-2	.	CASSPGTGRGYTF	TGTGCCAGCAGCCCCGGGACAGGACGTGGCTACACCTTC
.	TRBV7-6	TRBJ1-5	.	CASSLSLGGQPQHF	TGTGCCAGCAGCTTGTCCCTCGGGGGGCAGCCCCAGCATTTT
.	TRBV6-1	TRBJ2-7	.	CASSEGSGAVYEQYF	TGTGCCAGCAGTGAAGGTTCCGGGGCAGTCTACGAGCAGTACTTC
TRBD1	TRBV7-9	TRBJ2-1	.	CASSLHGTDGDEQFF	TGTGCCAGCAGCTTACACGGGACAGACGGTGATGAGCAGTTCTTC
TRBD1	TRBV5-6	TRBJ2-7	.	CASSLKGQGPYEQYF	TGTGCCAGCAGCTTGAAGGGACAGGGGCCCTACGAGCAGTACTTC
.	TRBV7-6	TRBJ1-2	few	CASSLAQDSAYGYTF	TGTGCCAGCAGCTTAGCCCAGGACAGTGCCTATGGCTACACCTTC
.	TRBV27	TRBJ1-6	.	CASRGGAGRINSPLHF	TGTGCCAGCAGGGGGGGTGCGGGACGGATTAATTCACCCCTCCACTTT
.	TRBV30	TRBJ1-1	.	CAWSVNGGFTEAFF	TGTGCCTGGAGTGTAAACGGAGGGTTCACTGAAGCTTTCTTT
.	TRBV6-5	TRBJ1-1	.	CASSLLGMNTEAFF	TGTGCCAGCAGCTTACTGGGAATGAACACTGAAGCTTTCTTT
TRBD1	TRBV6-6	TRBJ2-3	.	CASSPPGTGLTDTQYF	TGTGCCAGCAGTCCCCCCGGGACAGGGCTGACAGATACGCAGTATTTT
.	TRBV6-5	TRBJ1-1	.	CASSYSSRPNTEAFF	TGTGCCAGCAGTTACTCTAGTCGGCCGAACACTGAAGCTTTCTTT
TRBD2	TRBV29-1	TRBJ2-7	.	CSVETSGLYEQYF	TGCAGCGTTGAGACTAGCGGACTCTACGAGCAGTACTTC
TRBD2	TRBV7-6	TRBJ2-2	.	CASSFYGGREDTGELFF	TGTGCCAGCAGCTTCTATGGCGGGAGGGAAGACACCGGGGAGCTGTTTTTT
TRBD1	TRBV5-4	TRBJ2-7	once	CASSWGETGDYEQYF	TGTGCCAGCAGCTGGGGGGAGACAGGGGACTACGAGCAGTACTTC
TRBD1	TRBV4-1	TRBJ1-2	.	CASSPGQGTGVGYTF	TGCGCCAGCAGCCCAGGCCAGGGGACAGGGGTGGGCTACACCTTC
.	TRBV14	TRBJ1-4	.	CASSQPGLGATNEKLFF	TGTGCCAGCAGCCAGCCGGGGTTAGGCGCAACTAATGAAAAACTGTTTTTT
TRBD2	TRBV9	TRBJ2-1	.	CASSVGGPSGALRFF	TGTGCCAGCAGCGTAGGGGGACCTAGCGGGGCCTTGCGGTTCTTC
.	TRBV27	TRBJ2-7	.	CASSFSAGSYEQYF	TGTGCCAGCAGTTTCTCGGCGGGGTCCTACGAGCAGTACTTC
TRBD2	TRBV7-3	TRBJ2-3	.	CASSLLASGGHTDTQYF	TGTGCCAGCAGCTTATTGGCTAGCGGGGGGCACACAGATACGCAGTATTTT
.	TRBV19	TRBJ2-7	.	CASSFTAGTPNYEQYF	TGTGCCAGTAGTTTTACGGCCGGGACACCCAATTACGAGCAGTACTTC
.	TRBV27	TRBJ1-1	.	CASSLGPGHTEAFF	TGTGCCAGCAGTTTGGGGCCGGGTCACACTGAAGCTTTCTTT
.	TRBV15	TRBJ2-1	.	CATSLQVYNEQFF	TGTGCCACCAGCCTACAGGTCTACAATGAGCAGTTCTTC
.	TRBV4-3	TRBJ1-5	.	CASSQGRGPQPQHF	TGCGCCAGCAGCCAAGGCAGGGGACCACAGCCCCAGCATTTT
TRBD1	TRBV5-1	TRBJ1-6	.	CASSWGVTGPDNSPLHF	TGCGCCAGCAGCTGGGGAGTGACAGGGCCTGATAATTCACCCCTCCACTTT
.	TRBV6-5	TRBJ1-5	.	CASSRGSNQPQHF	TGTGCCAGCTCCCGGGGTAGCAATCAGCCCCAGCATTTT
TRBD1	TRBV7-9	TRBJ1-1	.	CASRPNPGQGAHTEAFF	TGTGCCAGCAGGCCCAACCCGGGACAGGGGGCGCATACTGAAGCTTTCTTT
.	TRBV20-1	TRBJ2-3	.	CSAVGADTQYF	TGCAGTGCTGTGGGGGCCGATACGCAGTATTTT
.	TRBV9	TRBJ2-2	.	CASSVREAQNTGELFF	TGTGCCAGCAGCGTAAGGGAGGCCCAGAACACCGGGGAGCTGTTTTTT
.	TRBV4-3	TRBJ2-2	.	CASSQDTGNTGELFF	TGCGCCAGCAGCCAAGACACAGGGAACACCGGGGAGCTGTTTTTT
.	TRBV9	TRBJ1-2	few	CASSVSPSGYTF	TGTGCCAGCAGCGTCTCCCCTAGCGGCTACACCTTC